What follows are 30 T cell receptor beta chains derived from one specimen sequenced in a study of blood T cell repertoires in COVID-19 (dated by TCRdb to 2019 to 2021). Receptors were amplified or captured by the immunoSEQ multiplex PCR assay. Held by TCRdb, this immuneACCESS table contains in-frame sequences only and omits some clones. Under half of the omission traces to an unresolved V gene where checked; the cause of the rest is unknown. The sample records about 180,000 clones, around 88% of which are singletons. The biggest ten clones account for about 3.9% of the sample. Sequencing was performed on peripheral blood. The receptor set was obtained from a woman aged 25 to 39 with acute or convalescent COVID-19.

The chain uses TRBV6-2 or TRBV6-3 and TRBJ2-1; maybe TRBD1 (6 bases). The CDR3 contains 13 residues. CDR1 and CDR2 from the germline V gene are MNHEY and SVGEGT. Trimming stripped 6 bases from V and 10 bases from J, with 16 bases between. In DNA form, the CDR3 reads TGTGCCAGCAGCGCTCTTCTAAGGGGGGAGCAGTTCTTC. As protein: CASSALLRGEQFF.

This clone was counted once. The chain combines TRBV29-1 with TRBJ1-2, with unresolved D. V gave up 0 bases and J gave up 3 bases, with 11 bases separating them. Germline loops: CDR1 SQVTM, CDR2 ANQGSEA. This CDR3 region has 14 residues. CDR3 sequence (DNA): TGCAGCGTTGAAGAGAGGAGACGTTACTATGGCTACACCTTC. This encodes CSVEERRRYYGYTF.

This clone was observed many times. The chain has TRBV2 and TRBJ2-3, with TRBD1 identical over 7 bases. Trimming took 7 bases from V and 3 from J; bases not matched to a gene: 4. This CDR3 is 13 amino acids long. Per germline, CDR1 SNHLY and CDR2 FYNNEI. CDR3 protein: CASKQGETDTQYF. The CDR3 region has the DNA TGTGCCAGCAAGCAGGGGGAGACAGATACGCAGTATTTT.

This clone was seen a handful of times. The V and J genes are TRBV5-1 and TRBJ1-1; D is perhaps TRBD1 (6 bases). Trimming removed 5 bases at V and 3 bases at J, with 20 bases between. This CDR3 has 16 amino acids. Germline lookup yields CDR1 SGHRS and CDR2 YFSETQ. The CDR3 reads CASRGTIGEFHTEAFF. For the CDR3, the DNA is TGCGCCAGCAGGGGGACAATCGGGGAATTCCACACTGAAGCTTTCTTT.

The V gene is TRBV6-1, the J gene TRBJ2-7, with D possibly matching TRBD2 (6 bases). The germline V and J ends were trimmed by 8 bases and 6 bases, with 11 bases remaining between them. Looked up from germline, CDR1 is MNHNS and CDR2 is SASEGT. This CDR3 contains 11 residues. In nucleotides, the CDR3 is TGTGCCAGCGGCAGGGACTCCGAGCAGTACTTC. Its protein product is CASGRDSEQYF.

The chain recombines TRBV3-1 (or the pseudogene TRBV3-2) with TRBJ2-7, with D uncertain. Deletions cut 2 bases from V and 0 bases from J, with 5 bases between. The CDR3 consists of 13 residues. The germline V gene encodes CDR1 LGHDT and CDR2 YNNKEL (reference sequence). CDR3 DNA sequence: TGTGCCAGCAGCCAACGGTACTCCTACGAGCAGTACTTC. Its translation: CASSQRYSYEQYF.

The count of this clone is one. This chain connects TRBV6-5 to TRBJ1-2; D is unclear. Germline loops: CDR1 MNHEY, CDR2 SVGAGI. The CDR3 length is 14 residues. The V gene lost 4 bases and the J gene lost 4 bases, with 13 bases spanning the gap. CDR3 sequence: CASSSGIPTYGYTF. For the CDR3, the DNA is TGTGCCAGCAGTTCAGGCATCCCAACCTATGGCTACACCTTC.

This chain joins TRBV19 and TRBJ1-5; D is unresolved. CDR3 length: 15 amino acids. The V gene lost 3 bases and the J gene lost 0 bases, with 9 bases spanning the gap. Germline CDR1 and CDR2: LNHDA and SQIVND (reference sequence). The chain's CDR3 is CASSIGPHSNQPQHF. CDR3 nucleotides: TGTGCCAGTAGTATTGGCCCTCATAGCAATCAGCCCCAGCATTTT.

The gene calls are TRBV13 and TRBJ1-2, with D unclear. The CDR3 contains 13 residues. Germline assignment: CDR1 PRHDT and CDR2 FYEKMQ (reference sequence). The V and J ends lost 6 bases and 0 bases respectively, with 8 bases between them. In DNA form, the CDR3 reads TGTGCCAGCAGTTCCGGGACTAACTATGGCTACACCTTC. This gives the protein CASSSGTNYGYTF.

DNA of the CDR3: TGTGCCAGCAGCTTAATAGCGGGAGGCGGGACCGGGGAGCTGTTTTTT. Translation gives CASSLIAGGGTGELFF. The chain uses TRBV5-4 and TRBJ2-2; TRBD2 matches 10 bases. Germline values: CDR1 SGHNT, CDR2 YYREEE (reference sequence). The CDR3 has 16 amino acids. The ends lost 2 bases at V and 5 bases at J; junction bases unmatched: 6.

The chain combines TRBV4-2 with TRBJ1-2, with TRBD1 matching over 7 bases. V was pared by 4 bases and J by 4 bases, with 9 bases of the junction left unmatched. The CDR3 loop spans 15 amino acids. Germline V CDR1 and CDR2: LGHNA, YNFKEQ. The CDR3 protein is CASSRKLQGIYGYTF. In nucleotides, the CDR3 is TGTGCCAGCAGCCGGAAGCTACAGGGGATCTATGGCTACACCTTC.

The J gene is TRBJ1-4, the V gene TRBV28; D uncertain. The V gene's germline CDR1 is MDHEN and CDR2 SYDVKM. The CDR3 length is 10 residues. The V gene lost 6 bases and the J gene lost 8 bases, with 4 bases spanning the gap. CDR3 protein: CASRQEKLFF. CDR3 nucleotides: TGTGCCAGCAGACAAGAAAAACTGTTTTTT.

The gene calls are TRBV15 and TRBJ1-6; 8 bases map to TRBD1. Trimming removed 9 bases from V and 9 bases from J; junction bases left unmatched: 16. CDR1 is LNHNV, CDR2 YYDKDF, per germline (reference sequence). CDR3 length: 16 residues. As DNA, the CDR3 is TGTGCCACGTCGGGACAGGTACAGGGGGTGGGTTCACCCCTCCACTTT. Amino acids: CATSGQVQGVGSPLHF.

This chain joins TRBV6-5 and TRBJ2-1; 7 bases are shared with TRBD2. V was pared by 6 bases and J by 5 bases, with 4 bases of the junction left unmatched. Germline CDR1 MNHEY, CDR2 SVGAGI. The CDR3 sequence is 13 residues long. The CDR3 nucleotides are TGTGCCAGCAGATTAGCGGGCAACAATGAGCAGTTCTTC. As protein: CASRLAGNNEQFF.

The chain employs TRBV11-2 and TRBJ2-7, with D perhaps TRBD1 (6 bases). The ends were cut back, 8 bases at V and 3 bases at J, with 8 bases in the middle. This CDR3 region has 11 residues. The germline V gene has CDR1 SGHAT and CDR2 FQNNGV. CDR3 in DNA: TGTGCCAGCGAGGGGGACTACGAGCAGTACTTC. Protein product: CASEGDYEQYF.

This rearrangement joins TRBV11-2 to TRBJ1-5; possible D gene TRBD1, 5 bases. Germline V gene data show CDR1 as SGHAT and CDR2 as FQNNGV. V was pared by 5 bases and J by 7 bases, with 12 bases between. This CDR3 region has 13 residues. In nucleotides, the CDR3 is TGTGCCAGCAGCCCCACTGGGGGGCAGCCCCAGCATTTT. It encodes CASSPTGGQPQHF.

The J gene is TRBJ2-3, the V gene TRBV9; no clear D. V lost 4 bases and J 4 bases, leaving 7 bases between the germline ends. CDR3 length: 12 amino acids. From germline, CDR1 is SGDLS and CDR2 YYNGEE. CDR3 residues: CASSPQSDTQYF. In DNA form, the CDR3 reads TGTGCCAGCAGCCCTCAGTCAGATACGCAGTATTTT. Supplemented by reference TRBV9 and TRBJ2-3, the full variable domain reads DSGVTQTPKHLITATGQRVTLRCSPRSGDLSVYWYQQSLDQGLQFLIQYYNGEERAKGNILERFSAQQFPDLHSELNLSSLELGDSALYFCASSPQSDTQYFGPGTRLTVL.

The count of this clone is one. V is TRBV18 and J is TRBJ2-3, with 9 bases matching TRBD1. The CDR3 covers 14 residues. Germline V gene data show CDR1 as KGHSH and CDR2 as LQKENI. With 8 bases clipped from V and 6 bases from J, the junction kept 9 bases outside the gene matches. The CDR3 DNA is TGTGCCAGCGCAACCGGGACAGGGTCCGATACGCAGTATTTT. Encoded protein: CASATGTGSDTQYF.

CDR3 residues: CASSPGTDTDTQYF. DNA for the CDR3: TGTGCCAGCTCACCGGGGACAGACACAGATACGCAGTATTTT. The rearrangement uses TRBV18 and TRBJ2-3, with 7 bases identical to TRBD1. V lost 3 bases to trimming and J lost 2 bases; unmatched junction nucleotides: 2. This CDR3 contains 14 residues. CDR1 and CDR2 from the germline V gene are KGHSH and LQKENI.

The rearrangement joins TRBV21-1 to TRBJ2-5; the DNA was not compared with TRBD1, the D call given in the table. TRBV21-1 represents a pseudogene. The CDR3 totals 12 residues. The CDR3 region has the DNA TGTGCCAACATCAGGGGCGGAGAGACCCAGTACTTC. Its protein is CANIRGGETQYF.

J is TRBJ2-5 and V is TRBV30, with 9 bases matching TRBD2. This CDR3 comprises 13 residues. CDR1 and CDR2 from the germline V gene are GTSNPN and SVGIG (reference sequence). V lost 6 bases and J lost 4; bases outside the gene matches: 6. The CDR3 DNA reads as TGTGCCTGTACCTTTAGCGGGAGAGAGACCCAGTACTTC. The encoded protein is CACTFSGRETQYF. Full variable domain (outside the CDR3, taken from reference TRBV30 and TRBJ2-5): SQTIHQWPATLVQPVGSPLSLECTVEGTSNPNLYWYRQAAGRGLQLLFYSVGIGQISSEVPQNLSASRPQDRQFILSSKKLLLSDSGFYLCACTFSGRETQYFGPGTRLLVL.

The chain has TRBV10-3 and TRBJ2-3; the match to TRBD1 covers 7 bases. Per germline, CDR1 ENHRY and CDR2 SYGVKD. CDR3 length: 13 residues. V lost 8 bases to trimming and J lost 5 bases; unmatched junction nucleotides: 7. This CDR3 reads CAIAGQERDTQYF. For the CDR3, the DNA is TGTGCCATCGCCGGACAGGAGCGAGATACGCAGTATTTT.

This CDR3 is CASSRGVDTQYF. In DNA, the CDR3 is TGTGCCAGCAGCCGCGGGGTGGATACGCAGTATTTT. This chain joins TRBV12-3 or TRBV12-4 and TRBJ2-3, with a weak D call TRBD2 (6 bases). The V end was cut by 6 bases, the J end by 6 bases, with 10 bases between. The CDR3 has 12 amino acids.

The V gene is TRBV7-9, the J gene TRBJ2-2, with TRBD2 identical over 11 bases. The CDR3 runs to 12 residues. V trimming: 11 bases; J trimming: 4 bases; junction bases outside the gene matches: 0. The germline V gene has CDR1 SEHNR and CDR2 FQNEAQ (reference sequence). CDR3 coding DNA: TGTGCCGGACTAGCGGGCACCGGGGAGCTGTTTTTT. Protein sequence: CAGLAGTGELFF.

V is TRBV7-9 and J is TRBJ2-4; D perhaps matches TRBD1 (5 bases). From germline, CDR1 is SEHNR and CDR2 FQNEAQ (reference sequence). Trimming stripped 3 bases from V and 8 bases from J, with 14 bases between. This CDR3 is built from 14 residues. The CDR3 here is CASSLRTMSDIQYF. CDR3 nucleotide sequence: TGTGCCAGCAGCTTGCGGACAATGAGTGACATTCAGTACTTC.

The rearrangement links TRBV5-1 to TRBJ2-5; 7 bases map to TRBD2. The CDR3 contains 14 residues. CDR1 is SGHRS, CDR2 YFSETQ, per germline. After removal of 0 bases from V and 5 bases from J, the junction contained 4 bases not matched to a gene. Here the CDR3 reads CASSLAGEGETQYF. CDR3 DNA sequence: TGCGCCAGCAGCTTGGCTGGGGAGGGGGAGACCCAGTACTTC.

CDR3 coding DNA: TGTGCCACAGGAACAGGGTTGAACACTGAAGCTTTCTTT. It codes for CATGTGLNTEAFF. This chain joins TRBV24-1 and TRBJ1-1; D possibly corresponds to TRBD1 (6 bases). Between the trimmed V and J ends, which lost 10 bases and 0 bases, there was a span of 11 bases. The CDR3 extends over 13 amino acids. Germline CDR1 reads KGHDR; CDR2 reads SFDVKD.

This clone was counted between two and nine times. The chain couples TRBV19 to TRBJ1-5; D may be TRBD1 (6 bases). V shed 2 bases and J shed 1 base, with 12 bases lying between them. This CDR3 has 16 residues. Germline lookup yields CDR1 LNHDA and CDR2 SQIVND (reference sequence). CDR3 region: CASSITTGSSNQPQHF. The CDR3 DNA is TGTGCCAGTAGTATAACAACAGGGTCGAGCAATCAGCCCCAGCATTTT.

In its sample, this clone was seen many times. CDR3 nucleotide sequence: TGTGCCAGTTCAGCGACAGGCTCCTCTGGGGCCAACGTCCTGACTTTC. It encodes CASSATGSSGANVLTF. The gene calls are TRBV19 and TRBJ2-6, with D possibly being TRBD1 (6 bases). V shed 8 bases and J shed 0 bases, with 14 bases lying between them. The CDR3 runs to 16 residues. CDR1 and CDR2 from the germline V gene are LNHDA and SQIVND (reference sequence).

The V and J genes are TRBV2 and TRBJ1-5, with D perhaps matching TRBD1 (5 bases). V dropped 3 bases and J dropped 9 bases, with 12 bases sitting between them. CDR3 size: 13 residues. Germline assignment: CDR1 SNHLY and CDR2 FYNNEI. CDR3 coding DNA: TGTGCCAGCAGTGAGGGGGAGACTAGGCCCCAGCATTTT. It codes for CASSEGETRPQHF.